The table lists the clone carrying this TCR beta chain with many counts. Its cognate antigen is unknown. This specimen comes from a study of response to subunit inactivated influenza vaccine. Trimming cost V 3 bases and J 3 bases, with 11 bases left between them. This CDR3 region has 14 residues. Germline V gene lookup returns CDR1 SGHTA and CDR2 FQGNSA. Study-level results: It was suggested by the authors that few new T cells are recruited by each seasonal influenza vaccination.

TCRdb re-called the RT-PCR reads with MiXCR, one entry per CDR3 protein. The top ten hold around 13% of the sample, which has about half a million distinct CDR3 sequences, 7.6% seen once. The chain carries TRBV7-2 and TRBJ2-5; D possibly corresponds to TRBD1 (5 bases). The sequence was collected from a man aged 45 to 70 who received an inactivated influenza vaccine. The starting material was PBMCs from blood, obtained 23 to 25 months after vaccination. The CDR3 sequence: CASSFQGGKETQYF. Written as DNA, the CDR3 is TGTGCCAGCAGCTTTCAGGGTGGCAAAGAGACCCAGTACTTC.